The source of this T cell receptor beta chain is a study of technical replicates of blood from several donors. Germline CDR1 LNHDA, CDR2 SQIVND (reference sequence). CDR3 length equals 15 residues. Trimming removed 3 bases from V and 0 bases from J, with 10 bases in between. Using immunoSEQ multiplex PCR, the repertoire was profiled, and TCRdb retains in-frame clones only, with some absent. The profile shows nearly 95,000 clones, almost 97% of them singletons. The origin of this receptor is a human donor in good health. The rearrangement links TRBV19 to TRBJ2-3; D is possibly TRBD1 (5 bases). The sequenced material came from T cells isolated from PBMCs. The CDR3 bases are TGTGCCAGTAGTATTCTGGACACTAGCACAGATACGCAGTATTTT. Amino acids: CASSILDTSTDTQYF.